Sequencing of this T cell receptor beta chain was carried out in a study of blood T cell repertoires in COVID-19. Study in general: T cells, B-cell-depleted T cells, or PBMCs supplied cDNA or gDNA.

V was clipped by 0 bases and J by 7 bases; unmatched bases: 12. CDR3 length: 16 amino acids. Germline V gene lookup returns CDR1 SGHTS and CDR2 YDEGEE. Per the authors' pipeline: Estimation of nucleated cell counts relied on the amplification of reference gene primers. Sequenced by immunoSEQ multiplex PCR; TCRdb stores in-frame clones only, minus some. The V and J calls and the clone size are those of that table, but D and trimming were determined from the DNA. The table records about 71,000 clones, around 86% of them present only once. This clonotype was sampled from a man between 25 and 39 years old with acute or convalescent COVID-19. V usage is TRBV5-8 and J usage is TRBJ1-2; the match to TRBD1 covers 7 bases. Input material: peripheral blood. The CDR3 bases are TGTGCCAGCAGCTTGGAGTCCAGGGGGACGGGAATTGGCTACACCTTC. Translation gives CASSLESRGTGIGYTF.